Presented here are 9 T cell receptor beta chains from one specimen sequenced in a study of OX40 agonist ivuxolimab in advanced cancers. Using immunoSEQ multiplex PCR, the repertoire was profiled, and TCRdb retains in-frame clones only, with some absent. The sample carries some 66,000 clones, approximately 80% recorded once. The sample here was CD4+ or CD8+ T cells sorted from blood, taken in a trial of the OX40 agonist ivuxolimab. The receptors stem from an adult with an advanced solid tumor such as melanoma, head and neck, liver or kidney cancer.

This clone was seen just once. The sample carries other DNA sequences with the same CDR3. J is TRBJ1-2 and V is TRBV19; the D gene is possibly TRBD1 (5 bases). CDR3 length: 15 residues. Germline V lookup: CDR1 LNHDA, CDR2 SQIVND (reference sequence). V was pared by 3 bases and J by 4 bases, with 15 bases between. CDR3 DNA: TGTGCCAGTAGTATGGAAGGGCAGGGACGCTATGGCTACACCTTC. Translation gives CASSMEGQGRYGYTF. Together with reference TRBV19 and TRBJ1-2, the CDR3 gives the full variable domain: DGGITQSPKYLFRKEGQNVTLSCEQNLNHDAMYWYRQDPGQGLRLIYYSQIVNDFQKGDIAEGYSVSREKKESFPLTVTSAQKNPTAFYLCASSMEGQGRYGYTFGSGTRLTVV.

The rearrangement joins TRBV7-2 to TRBJ2-7; a possible D gene is TRBD1 (6 bases). The CDR3 contains 14 residues. Per the germline V gene, CDR1 is SGHTA and CDR2 is FQGNSA. Trimming shortened V by 0 bases and J by 3 bases, and 9 bases separated the two germline ends. CDR3 protein: CASSLARTDYEQYF. CDR3 coding DNA: TGTGCCAGCAGCTTAGCACGGACAGACTACGAGCAGTACTTC.

The chain employs TRBV28 and TRBJ2-2; TRBD2 matches at 12 bases. V was pared by 3 bases and J by 5 bases, with 10 bases of the junction left unmatched. Per germline, CDR1 MDHEN and CDR2 SYDVKM. The CDR3 contains 18 residues. The CDR3: CASSLGTASGRVTGELFF. CDR3 nucleotide sequence: TGTGCCAGCAGTTTGGGTACCGCTAGCGGGAGGGTTACCGGGGAGCTGTTTTTT.

This clone showed up just a few times. The chain has TRBV27 and TRBJ2-7; 7 nucleotides agree with TRBD1. J lost 1 base, V lost 4 bases, and 7 bases had no gene match. From germline, CDR1 is MNHEY and CDR2 SMNVEV (reference sequence). This CDR3 is 15 amino acids long. The CDR3 DNA is TGTGCCAGCAGTTCGACAGGGAGTAGATCCTACGAGCAGTACTTC. Translation gives CASSSTGSRSYEQYF.

This chain uses TRBV5-1 with TRBJ2-1, with 8 bases matching TRBD1. The CDR3 sequence is 16 residues long. The germline gives CDR1 SGHRS, CDR2 YFSETQ. Unmatched junction bases numbered 10, after V lost 0 bases and J lost 8 bases. CDR3 protein: CASSLGDRGPADEQFF. CDR3 sequence (DNA): TGCGCCAGCAGCTTGGGAGACAGGGGCCCAGCGGATGAGCAGTTCTTC. Full variable domain (rest looked up from reference TRBV5-1 and TRBJ2-1): KAGVTQTPRYLIKTRGQQVTLSCSPISGHRSVSWYQQTPGQGLQFLFEYFSETQRNKGNFPGRFSGRQFSNSRSEMNVSTLELGDSALYLCASSLGDRGPADEQFFGPGTRLTVL.

The chain couples TRBV7-9 to TRBJ1-3, with a tentative D call TRBD1 (6 bases). The V gene lost 4 bases and the J gene lost 4 bases, with 17 bases spanning the gap. The CDR3 covers 16 residues. The germline V gene has CDR1 SEHNR and CDR2 FQNEAQ (reference sequence). The chain's CDR3 is CASSSLIEGGGNTIYF. As DNA, the CDR3 is TGTGCCAGCAGCTCCCTGATCGAAGGGGGAGGAAACACCATATATTTT.

This chain connects TRBV28 to TRBJ1-4, with 8 bases identical to TRBD1. V shed 7 bases, J shed 3 bases, and the junction held 10 bases outside the gene matches. Germline assignment: CDR1 MDHEN and CDR2 SYDVKM. The CDR3 consists of 16 residues. The CDR3 region is CASKVERTGPNEKLFF. The CDR3 nucleotides are TGTGCCAGCAAAGTAGAGCGGACAGGGCCTAATGAAAAACTGTTTTTT.

The rearrangement joins TRBV19 to TRBJ2-3; D unresolved. This CDR3 region has 15 residues. Germline V CDR1 and CDR2: LNHDA, SQIVND (reference sequence). The germline V and J ends were trimmed by 4 bases and 1 base, with 12 bases remaining between them. The CDR3 DNA reads TGTGCCAGTAGTACCTCCCGACCGGGCACAGATACGCAGTATTTT. This codes for CASSTSRPGTDTQYF.

The rearrangement links TRBV28 to TRBJ2-1, with D unresolved. From germline, CDR1 is MDHEN and CDR2 SYDVKM. This CDR3 contains 11 residues. The germline V and J ends were trimmed by 8 bases and 8 bases, with 10 bases remaining between them. In nucleotides, the CDR3 is TGTGCCAGCGCTCAAGCTGATGAGCAGTTCTTC. Amino acid sequence: CASAQADEQFF.